This T cell receptor beta chain originates from a study of blood T cell repertoires in COVID-19. In its sample, this clone was seen once. The CDR3 spans 15 residues. V lost 5 bases to trimming and J lost 0 bases, with 9 bases between them. The germline gives CDR1 SGHRS, CDR2 YFSETQ. Generated by immunoSEQ multiplex PCR, the TCRdb table keeps only in-frame clones and is missing some. This table holds approximately 200,000 clones, 87% found once. The J gene is TRBJ1-6, the V gene TRBV5-1; D perhaps matches TRBD1 (5 bases). The sample consisted of PBMCs or T cells enriched from blood (not recorded which). The origin of this receptor is a young man with acute COVID-19. Here the CDR3 reads CASRNQGSYNSPLHF. Here the CDR3 DNA reads TGCGCCAGCAGGAATCAGGGCTCCTATAATTCACCCCTCCACTTT.